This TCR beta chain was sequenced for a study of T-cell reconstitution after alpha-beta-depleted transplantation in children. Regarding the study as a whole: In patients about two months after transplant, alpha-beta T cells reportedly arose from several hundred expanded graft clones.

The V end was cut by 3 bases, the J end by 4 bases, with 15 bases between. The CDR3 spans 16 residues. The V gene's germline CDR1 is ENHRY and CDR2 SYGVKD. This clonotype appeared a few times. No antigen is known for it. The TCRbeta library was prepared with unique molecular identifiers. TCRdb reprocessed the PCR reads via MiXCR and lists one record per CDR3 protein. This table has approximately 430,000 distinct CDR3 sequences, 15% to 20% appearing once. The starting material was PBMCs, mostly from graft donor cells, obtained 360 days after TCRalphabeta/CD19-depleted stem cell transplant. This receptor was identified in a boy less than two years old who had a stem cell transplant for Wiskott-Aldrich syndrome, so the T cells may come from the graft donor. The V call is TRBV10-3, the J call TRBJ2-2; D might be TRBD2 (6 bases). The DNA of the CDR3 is TGTGCCATCAGTGATTTCAGGAGGAGGGTCACCGGGGAGCTGTTTTTT. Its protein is CAISDFRRRVTGELFF.